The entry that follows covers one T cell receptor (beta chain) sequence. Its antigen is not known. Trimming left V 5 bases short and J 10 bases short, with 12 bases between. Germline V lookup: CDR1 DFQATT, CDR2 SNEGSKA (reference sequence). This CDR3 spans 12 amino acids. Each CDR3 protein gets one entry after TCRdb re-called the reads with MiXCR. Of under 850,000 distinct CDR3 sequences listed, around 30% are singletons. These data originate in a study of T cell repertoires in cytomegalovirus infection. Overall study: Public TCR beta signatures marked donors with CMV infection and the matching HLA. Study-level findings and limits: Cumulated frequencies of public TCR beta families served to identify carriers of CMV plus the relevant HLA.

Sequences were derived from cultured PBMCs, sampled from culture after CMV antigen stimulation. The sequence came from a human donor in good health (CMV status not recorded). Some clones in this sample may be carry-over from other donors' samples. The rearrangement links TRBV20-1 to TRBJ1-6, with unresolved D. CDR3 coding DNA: TGCAGTGCTGGGAGGGTAGAATCACCCCTCCACTTT. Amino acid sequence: CSAGRVESPLHF.